This is a list of T cell receptor beta chains from one sample in a study of control samples from healthy donors and cancer patients. This table comes from immunoSEQ multiplex PCR, and its TCRdb copy is limited to in-frame clones, with some not included. The table has under 150,000 clones, around 87% seen once. Sequenced sample: blood. The origin of the receptors is a man aged 55 to 70 in good health. Each CDR3 is given with its conserved first and last residue. Fields, in order: D gene, V gene, J gene, clone size, CDR3 protein, CDR3 DNA. The D gene is left open where the match is weak. The size of a clone is reported for some rows only, either as once, few or many, or as a class for expanded clones.

NA	TRBV4-1	TRBJ1-5	NA	CASSQGGTDLQPQHF	TGCGCCAGCAGCCAAGGCGGGACGGATTTACAGCCCCAGCATTTT
NA	TRBV18	TRBJ2-2	once	CASSPSSTGELFF	TGTGCCAGCTCACCTTCATCCACCGGGGAGCTGTTTTTT
TRBD1	TRBV15	TRBJ2-3	NA	CATSVDRGHTDTQYF	TGTGCCACCAGCGTAGACAGGGGGCACACAGATACGCAGTATTTT
NA	TRBV9	TRBJ1-4	NA	CASSVGRVGEKLFF	TGTGCCAGCAGCGTAGGAAGGGTGGGCGAAAAACTGTTTTTT
NA	TRBV2	TRBJ1-6	NA	CASKNPGLTENSPLHF	TGTGCCAGCAAGAATCCGGGATTAACGGAAAATTCACCCCTCCACTTT
NA	TRBV7-3	TRBJ2-2	NA	CASSLMGNTGELFF	TGTGCCAGCAGCTTAATGGGGAACACCGGGGAGCTGTTTTTT
NA	TRBV27	TRBJ2-7	once	CASSPGWGAYEQYF	TGTGCCAGCAGTCCAGGGTGGGGGGCCTACGAGCAGTACTTC
TRBD1	TRBV18	TRBJ2-3	NA	CASSPSDRGRSTQYF	TGTGCCAGCTCACCTTCGGACAGGGGGCGGTCGACGCAGTATTTT
TRBD1	TRBV5-4	TRBJ1-2	few	CASRSFQGQAVHGYTF	TGTGCCAGCAGAAGTTTTCAGGGACAGGCCGTACATGGCTACACCTTC
NA	TRBV9	TRBJ1-4	NA	CASSLGPSVSELFF	TGTGCCAGCAGCTTAGGGCCATCCGTGTCTGAACTGTTTTTT
NA	TRBV18	TRBJ1-1	NA	CASSDGAYMNTEAFF	TGTGCCAGCTCGGACGGAGCCTACATGAACACTGAAGCTTTCTTT
NA	TRBV18	TRBJ2-7	once	CASSPTGSYEQYF	TGTGCCAGCTCACCCACCGGATCCTACGAGCAGTACTTC
NA	TRBV19	TRBJ1-1	NA	CASSNQGPGFAEAFF	TGTGCCAGTAGTAACCAGGGGCCTGGGTTCGCTGAAGCTTTCTTT
TRBD1	TRBV3-1/TRBV3-2	TRBJ1-1	NA	CASSQVSGTVKQQAFF	TGTGCCAGCAGCCAAGTTTCAGGGACAGTGAAACAGCAAGCTTTCTTT
TRBD1	TRBV29-1	TRBJ2-2	NA	CSVRTGDTGELFF	TGCAGCGTCCGGACAGGGGATACCGGGGAGCTGTTTTTT
NA	TRBV7-3	TRBJ1-1	NA	CASSLGDISEAFF	TGTGCCAGCAGCTTAGGGGACATCTCTGAAGCTTTCTTT
TRBD2	TRBV5-4	TRBJ2-3	NA	CASSPIGGAVTDTQYF	TGTGCCAGCAGCCCGATCGGGGGGGCGGTGACAGATACGCAGTATTTT
NA	TRBV9	TRBJ1-1	few	CASSVVDNTEAFF	TGTGCCAGCAGCGTAGTGGATAACACTGAAGCTTTCTTT
NA	TRBV24-1	TRBJ2-2	once	CATSDPGTLGELFF	TGTGCCACCAGTGATCCCGGGACTTTAGGGGAGCTGTTTTTT
NA	TRBV6-5	TRBJ1-1	NA	CASSYSGAGAFF	TGTGCCAGCAGTTACTCGGGGGCGGGGGCTTTCTTT
NA	TRBV3-1/TRBV3-2	TRBJ2-3	few	CASSQGPGSSDTQYF	TGTGCCAGCAGCCAAGGTCCAGGATCTTCAGATACGCAGTATTTT
TRBD1	TRBV25-1	TRBJ1-5	once	CASSNTGVGQPQHF	TGTGCCAGCAGTAATACAGGGGTAGGACAGCCCCAGCATTTT
NA	TRBV5-4	TRBJ2-6	NA	CASSLGLVTGANVLTF	TGTGCCAGCAGCTTGGGGCTTGTTACTGGGGCCAACGTCCTGACTTTC
TRBD1	TRBV27	TRBJ1-2	few	CASSRQGAFPSFGYTF	TGTGCCAGCAGTCGACAGGGGGCCTTCCCCAGTTTTGGCTACACCTTC
TRBD1	TRBV7-3	TRBJ1-6	NA	CASSPGQGGYSPLHF	TGTGCCAGCAGCCCGGGACAGGGAGGATATTCACCCCTCCACTTT
NA	TRBV6-1	TRBJ1-5	NA	CASSEKTAETNQPQHF	TGTGCCAGCAGTGAAAAGACCGCCGAGACAAATCAGCCCCAGCATTTT
TRBD1	TRBV7-9	TRBJ1-4	NA	CASSLTGTGVEKLFF	TGTGCCAGCAGCTTAACCGGGACAGGGGTCGAAAAACTGTTTTTT
TRBD1	TRBV9	TRBJ2-3	NA	CASSVGGGVATDTQYF	TGTGCCAGCAGCGTAGGAGGGGGCGTGGCTACAGATACGCAGTATTTT
NA	TRBV3-1/TRBV3-2	TRBJ1-2	NA	CASSQSQGPAGYTF	TGTGCCAGCAGCCAGTCTCAAGGTCCAGCCGGCTACACCTTC
NA	TRBV7-3	TRBJ2-7	NA	CASSLKAF	TGTGCCAGCAGCTTAAAGGCTTTC
TRBD1	TRBV2	TRBJ1-3	NA	CASSPQGVPGNTIYF	TGTGCCAGCAGTCCTCAGGGGGTTCCTGGAAACACCATATATTTT
NA	TRBV2	TRBJ1-1	NA	CASSEGGSIDTEAFF	TGTGCCAGCAGTGAGGGGGGGAGTATAGACACTGAAGCTTTCTTT
NA	TRBV5-1	TRBJ2-7	NA	CASSSGGEYEQYF	TGCGCCAGCAGCTCAGGGGGGGAGTACGAGCAGTACTTC